This is a list of T cell receptor beta chains from one sample in a study of identifying expanded T cells in peripheral blood. The protocol was immunoSEQ multiplex PCR, while the TCRdb copy is restricted to in-frame clones and leaves out a portion. This table has under 90,000 clones, around 89% appearing once. Sequenced input: blood. The receptors shown here come from a person aged 18 to 70 in good health. CDR3s include the opening cysteine and the closing phenylalanine or tryptophan. Each record gives: D gene, CDR3 length, V gene, J gene, clone size, CDR3 DNA, CDR3 protein. The D gene is left open where the match is weak. Part of the rows lack a size; the others show once, few, many or a class for expanded clones.

.,17,TRBV19,TRBJ1-2,once,TGTGCCAGTAGCTCGCCTACACGGGACACCCTCAGGGGTGGCTACACCTTC,CASSSPTRDTLRGGYTF
.,13,TRBV28,TRBJ1-2,.,TGTGCCAGCAGGGGGCGAAGGCGGTATGGCTACACCTTC,CASRGRRRYGYTF
.,12,TRBV28,TRBJ2-7,.,TGTGCCACCAGTCGCGTGGGGTACGAGCAGTACTTC,CATSRVGYEQYF
.,16,TRBV28,TRBJ1-3,.,TGTGCCAGCAGTTTCCGTCCCATCGACTCTGGAAACACCATATATTTT,CASSFRPIDSGNTIYF
.,15,TRBV19,TRBJ2-1,.,TGTGCCAGTAGTATAGGTAGGGGAAGGTACAATGAGCAGTTCTTC,CASSIGRGRYNEQFF
.,16,TRBV4-1,TRBJ1-3,.,TGCGCCAGCAGCCAACCAACAGGACTCTCTGGGGACACCATATATTTT,CASSQPTGLSGDTIYF
TRBD1,18,TRBV19,TRBJ1-2,.,TGTGCCAGTAGTACGATCAGACAGGGGGTTCATTCGAACTATGGCTACACCTTC,CASSTIRQGVHSNYGYTF
TRBD1,15,TRBV4-1,TRBJ2-7,few,TGCGCCAGCAGCCAAACCGACAGGGGAGGCGACGAGCAGTACTTC,CASSQTDRGGDEQYF
.,14,TRBV10-3,TRBJ2-3,.,TGTGCCATCTCTGGGGAATTTAGCACAGATACGCAGTATTTT,CAISGEFSTDTQYF
.,14,TRBV7-2,TRBJ2-5,.,TGTGCCAGCAGCTTGGGATCGGCGGGGGAGACCCAGTACTTC,CASSLGSAGETQYF
.,12,TRBV21-1,TRBJ2-7,.,TGTGCCAGCAGCGGCCGGAGTACTGAGCAGTACTTC,CASSGRSTEQYF
.,13,TRBV11-3,TRBJ2-1,few,TGTGCCAGCAGCTTGGTCGGGGCGAATGAGCAGTTCTTC,CASSLVGANEQFF
.,16,TRBV6-6,TRBJ1-2,once,TGTGCCAGCAGTTACTTGGGGCCGCCCCGCAACTATGGCTACACCTTC,CASSYLGPPRNYGYTF
.,15,TRBV6-5,TRBJ1-5,.,TGTGCCAGCAGTGACTGGACCGGGGGCAATCAGCCCCAGCATTTT,CASSDWTGGNQPQHF
.,15,TRBV7-6,TRBJ1-2,.,TGTGCCAGCAGCTTAGACGACCCGAATAACTATGGCTACACCTTC,CASSLDDPNNYGYTF
TRBD1,15,TRBV2,TRBJ1-4,.,TGTGCCAGCACCCAATTGACAGGGACTAATGAAAAACTGTTTTTT,CASTQLTGTNEKLFF
.,16,TRBV18,TRBJ2-5,.,TGTGCCAGCTCACCAAACTCGGGCCAGAGCCAAGAGACCCAGTACTTC,CASSPNSGQSQETQYF
TRBD1,15,TRBV19,TRBJ1-1,.,TGTGCCAGTAGTGGAGGGACAGGGATGGGCACTGAAGCTTTCTTT,CASSGGTGMGTEAFF
.,13,TRBV6-5,TRBJ2-5,.,TGTGCCAGCAGGGAGGGAGCCGAAGAGACCCAGTACTTC,CASREGAEETQYF
.,14,TRBV7-9,TRBJ1-1,few,TGTGCCAGCACCATCGGGGGGGGGCGAACTGAAGCTTTCTTT,CASTIGGGRTEAFF
TRBD2,20,TRBV9,TRBJ2-2,.,TGTGCCAGCAGCCCCCCCGTGGGAGCGGGGGGGGTGGGGTCGGGCGGGGAGCTGTTTTTT,CASSPPVGAGGVGSGGELFF
.,14,TRBV18,TRBJ2-3,.,TGTGCCAGCTCACCAGGGGCCGGGACAGATACGCAGTATTTT,CASSPGAGTDTQYF
TRBD1,15,TRBV4-1,TRBJ1-1,.,TGCGCCAGCAGCCACCTACAGGGGCCCCACACTGAAGCTTTCTTT,CASSHLQGPHTEAFF
.,13,TRBV30,TRBJ1-2,few,TGTGCCTGGAAAGCGTCGGGGGCGGCTGGCTACACCTTC,CAWKASGAAGYTF
.,13,TRBV14,TRBJ1-3,.,TGTGCCAGCAGCCAAGCGCCTGGAAACACCATATATTTT,CASSQAPGNTIYF
.,15,TRBV2,TRBJ1-5,.,TGTGCCAGCAGTTTGGGACTGACTAGCGATCAGCCCCAGCATTTT,CASSLGLTSDQPQHF
.,15,TRBV14,TRBJ1-2,.,TGTGCCAGCAGCCAAGATCCAGGGTATGGCCGTGGCTACACCTTC,CASSQDPGYGRGYTF
.,12,TRBV10-3,TRBJ1-2,.,TGTGCCATCACCTTAGCAGGGGATGGCTACACCTTC,CAITLAGDGYTF
.,15,TRBV18,TRBJ2-1,.,TGTGCCAGCTCATTCGTCGGGCCCCAGGTCCATGAGCAGTTCTTC,CASSFVGPQVHEQFF
.,12,TRBV28,TRBJ2-7,.,TGTGCCAGCAGTACCAGGGTAAGCGAGCAGTACTTC,CASSTRVSEQYF
.,13,TRBV9,TRBJ1-3,.,TGTGCCAGCAGCCCCGCCGCCGGAAACACCATATATTTT,CASSPAAGNTIYF
.,12,TRBV10-3,TRBJ1-1,.,TGTGCCATCGGTGGGTTGAACACTGAAGCTTTCTTT,CAIGGLNTEAFF
TRBD1,14,TRBV28,TRBJ1-2,.,TGTGCCAGCAGTACGACAGGGGGCGACTATGGCTACACCTTC,CASSTTGGDYGYTF
TRBD1,14,TRBV7-2,TRBJ1-2,.,TGTGCCAGCAGCTTATCCGGACAGGGGTATGGCTACACCTTC,CASSLSGQGYGYTF
.,14,TRBV10-3,TRBJ1-1,.,TGTGCCATCAGATTGGGGGGGGGAAACACTGAAGCTTTCTTT,CAIRLGGGNTEAFF
.,13,TRBV14,TRBJ2-1,.,TGTGCCAGCAGCCAAGATATCAAGGGTGAGCAGTTCTTC,CASSQDIKGEQFF
TRBD2,15,TRBV5-1,TRBJ2-5,.,TGCGCCAGCAGCGCTGGGACTAGCGTCCAAGAGACCCAGTACTTC,CASSAGTSVQETQYF
TRBD1,14,TRBV5-1,TRBJ1-1,.,TGCGCCAGCAGCGACGACAGGGGGAGCACTGAAGCTTTCTTT,CASSDDRGSTEAFF
.,14,TRBV7-3,TRBJ1-4,.,TGTGCCAGCAGCTTCCGGGACGGTGATGAAAAACTGTTTTTT,CASSFRDGDEKLFF
.,13,TRBV7-8,TRBJ2-7,.,TGTGCCAGCAGCCTAGCGCAGGGATACGAGCAGTACTTC,CASSLAQGYEQYF
.,17,TRBV7-2,TRBJ1-2,.,TGTGCCAGCAGCTGGGGGCCCGGGGGGGCGCGGGGCTATGGCTACACCTTC,CASSWGPGGARGYGYTF
.,15,TRBV7-2,TRBJ1-6,.,TGTGCCAGCAGCGCGACCGGAAAATCTAATTCACCCCTCCACTTT,CASSATGKSNSPLHF
TRBD1,14,TRBV15,TRBJ2-3,many,TGTGCCACCAGCCTGCGGACAGGGACAGATACGCAGTATTTT,CATSLRTGTDTQYF
.,13,TRBV28,TRBJ1-3,.,TGTGCCAGCAGGACCCTCTCTGGAAACACCATATATTTT,CASRTLSGNTIYF
.,14,TRBV9,TRBJ1-1,few,TGTGCCAGCAGCGTAGAAGTTTCCGGGACTGAAGCTTTCTTT,CASSVEVSGTEAFF
.,15,TRBV30,TRBJ2-5,.,TGTGCCTGGAGTGTTATGGCAGGGCCCCAAGAGACCCAGTACTTC,CAWSVMAGPQETQYF
.,14,TRBV28,TRBJ1-4,.,TGTGCCAGCCTTAACCGGGGAGATGGCGAAAAACTGTTTTTT,CASLNRGDGEKLFF
.,12,TRBV5-6,TRBJ2-5,.,TGTGCCAGCAGCCTTGATGAGATGACCCAGTACTTC,CASSLDEMTQYF
TRBD2,16,TRBV29-1,TRBJ2-3,.,TGCAGCGTTGAAGGGGAGGCTAGCGGGAGTTCAGATACGCAGTATTTT,CSVEGEASGSSDTQYF
TRBD2,17,TRBV28,TRBJ2-7,few,TGTGCCAGCAGTTTCCACCCCCGAGGGGCGGGAGGTCCCGAGCAGTACTTC,CASSFHPRGAGGPEQYF
.,17,TRBV13,TRBJ2-3,.,TGTGCCAGCAGCTCCCCCCCGGGTTTTAGACAAACAGATACGCAGTATTTT,CASSSPPGFRQTDTQYF
.,12,TRBV29-1,TRBJ2-7,.,TGCAGCGTTGGGAGGAATTCCTACGAGCAGTACTTC,CSVGRNSYEQYF
.,10,TRBV28,TRBJ1-2,.,TGTGCCGCAGCAGGGTCCGGCTACACCTTC,CAAAGSGYTF